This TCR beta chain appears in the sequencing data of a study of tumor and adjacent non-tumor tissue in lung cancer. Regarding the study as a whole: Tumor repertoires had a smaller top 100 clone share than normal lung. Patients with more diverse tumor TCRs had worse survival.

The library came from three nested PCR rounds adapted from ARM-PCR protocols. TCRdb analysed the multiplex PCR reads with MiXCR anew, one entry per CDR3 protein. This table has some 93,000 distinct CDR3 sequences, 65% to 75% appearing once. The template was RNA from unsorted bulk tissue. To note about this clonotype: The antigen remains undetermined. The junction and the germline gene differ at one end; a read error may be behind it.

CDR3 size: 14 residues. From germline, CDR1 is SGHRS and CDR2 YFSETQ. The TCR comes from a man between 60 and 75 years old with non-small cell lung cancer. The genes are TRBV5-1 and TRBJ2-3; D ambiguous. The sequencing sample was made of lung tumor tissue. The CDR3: CACSLSAPFDTQYF. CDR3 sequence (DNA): TGCGCCTGCAGCTTGTCCGCCCCTTTTGATACGCAGTATTTT. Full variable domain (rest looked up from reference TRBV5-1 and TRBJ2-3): KAGVTQTPRYLIKTRGQQVTLSCSPISGHRSVSWYQQTPGQGLQFLFEYFSETQRNKGNFPGRFSGRQFSNSRSEMNVSTLELGDSALYLCACSLSAPFDTQYFGPGTRLTVL.